This T cell receptor (beta chain) was sequenced during a study of blood T cells in healthy people across ages. In germline, CDR1 is DFQATT, CDR2 SNEGSKA (reference sequence). Trimming stripped 3 bases from V and 5 bases from J, with 18 bases between. This CDR3 contains 15 residues. Through a sample-barcoded 5' primer and a J-beta primer mix, a second PCR was run for roughly 6 to 12 cycles. Via MiXCR, TCRdb re-called the 5' RACE reads, giving one row per CDR3 protein. Of fewer than 2,000,000 distinct CDR3 sequences listed, roughly 32% are singletons. The receptor comes from a woman under 40 in good health. This chain joins TRBV20-1 and TRBJ2-3; D is perhaps TRBD1 (6 bases). Material for sequencing was blood. The CDR3 region is CSARSTPGAGDTQYF. The CDR3 nucleotides read TGCAGTGCTAGGTCGACCCCAGGGGCAGGAGATACGCAGTATTTT.